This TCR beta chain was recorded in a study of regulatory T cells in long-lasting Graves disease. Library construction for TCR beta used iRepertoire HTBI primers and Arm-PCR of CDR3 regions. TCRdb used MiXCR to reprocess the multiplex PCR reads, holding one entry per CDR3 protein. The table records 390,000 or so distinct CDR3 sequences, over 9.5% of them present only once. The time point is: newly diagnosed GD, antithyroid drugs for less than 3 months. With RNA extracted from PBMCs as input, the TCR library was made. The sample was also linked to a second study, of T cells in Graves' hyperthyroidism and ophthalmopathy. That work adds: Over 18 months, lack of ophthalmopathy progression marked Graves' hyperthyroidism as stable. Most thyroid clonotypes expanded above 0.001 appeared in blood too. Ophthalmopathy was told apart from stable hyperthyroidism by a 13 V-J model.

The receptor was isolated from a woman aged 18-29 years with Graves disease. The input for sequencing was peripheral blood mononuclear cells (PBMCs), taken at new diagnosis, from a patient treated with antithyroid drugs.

The CDR3 DNA follows: TGCAGCGTTCATCGCACAGATACGCAGTATTTT. Translation gives CSVHRTDTQYF. V gene TRBV29-1 combines with J gene TRBJ2-3, with D uncertain. CDR1 SQVTM and CDR2 ANQGSEA come from the germline V gene. The CDR3 runs 11 residues. Deletions cut 5 bases from V and 1 base from J, with 4 bases between.